Listed below are T cell receptor beta chains from one sample, sequenced in a study of T cells in localized non-small cell lung cancer. The repertoire was sequenced with immunoSEQ multiplex PCR; TCRdb's copy has only in-frame clones and lacks some. The sample includes roughly 70,000 clones, about 86% of them seen just once. The material was peripheral blood, obtained before any cancer treatment. The receptors were gathered from a male donor at least 60 years old with stage III squamous cell lung carcinoma. CDR3s include the opening cysteine and the closing phenylalanine or tryptophan. The D gene is left open where the match is weak. Not every row has a clone size; where given, it reads once, few, many or a size class.

NA | TRBJ2-1 | TRBV5-1 | NA | TGCGCCAGCAGCTTGGGCCGGTCCGGGACTGAGCAGTTCTTC | CASSLGRSGTEQFF
TRBD1 | TRBJ1-2 | TRBV5-8 | NA | TGTGCCAGCAGCCCGCCCGGGACAGGATTTAACTATGGCTACACCTTC | CASSPPGTGFNYGYTF
NA | TRBJ1-2 | TRBV5-1 | NA | TGCGCCAGCAGCCTCCCTCAGGCACACGGACTGGGAGGCTACACCTTC | CASSLPQAHGLGGYTF
NA | TRBJ1-4 | TRBV7-9 | NA | TGTGCCAGCAGCTTTTCCGGGTGGGGTGAAAAACTGTTTTTT | CASSFSGWGEKLFF
TRBD1 | TRBJ1-4 | TRBV4-3 | NA | TGCGCCAGCAGCGAGGACAGGACTAATGAAAAACTGTTTTTT | CASSEDRTNEKLFF
NA | TRBJ2-2 | TRBV4-2 | NA | TGTGCCAGCAGCCAAGAGGGGAGGACCGGGGAGCTGTTTTTT | CASSQEGRTGELFF
TRBD1 | TRBJ2-5 | TRBV19 | NA | TGTGCCAGTAGCCGGACAGGGGGCCAAGAGACCCAGTACTTC | CASSRTGGQETQYF
NA | TRBJ2-3 | TRBV19 | few | TGTGCCAGTAGTATAGGCTTCAGACAGACAGATACGCAGTATTTT | CASSIGFRQTDTQYF
TRBD1 | TRBJ2-7 | TRBV25-1 | NA | TGTGCCAGCAGTGATACAGGGGAGACCTACGAGCAGTACTTC | CASSDTGETYEQYF
NA | TRBJ1-1 | TRBV7-9 | NA | TGTGCCAGCAGCTTAGATGGGACATTGAAGGCTGAAGCTTTCTTT | CASSLDGTLKAEAFF
NA | TRBJ1-5 | TRBV1 | NA | TGCACCAGCAGCCAACTACCCGAATCCGGACAGGACGTCCAGCCCCAGCATTTT | CTSSQLPESGQDVQPQHF
NA | TRBJ2-2 | TRBV5-4 | NA | TGTGCCAGCAGCCCCATCGGGGGAGGCGCCGGGGAGCTGTTTTTT | CASSPIGGGAGELFF
NA | TRBJ1-1 | TRBV12-5 | NA | TGTGCTAGTGGTTTGGGAACTGAAGCTTTCTTT | CASGLGTEAFF
NA | TRBJ1-5 | TRBV2 | NA | TGTGCCAGCAGTGACCAGGGTTACAATCAGCCCCAGCATTTT | CASSDQGYNQPQHF
NA | TRBJ2-5 | TRBV18 | once | TGTGCCAGCTCACCCGCAGCGCAAGAGACCCAGTACTTC | CASSPAAQETQYF
TRBD1 | TRBJ1-5 | TRBV19 | NA | TGTGCCAGTAGTGGGACAGGCGATCAGCCCCAGCATTTT | CASSGTGDQPQHF
NA | TRBJ1-2 | TRBV10-3 | NA | TGTGCCATCAGTGATAGGACACAAGACTATGGCTACACCTTC | CAISDRTQDYGYTF
NA | TRBJ2-5 | TRBV15 | once | TGTGCCACCAGCAGAGATCGTTCGGGGAGGGAGACCCAGTACTTC | CATSRDRSGRETQYF
TRBD2 | TRBJ2-1 | TRBV9 | NA | TGTGCCAGCAGCGTAGATCCCCGGGGGGTCGACAATGAGCAGTTCTTC | CASSVDPRGVDNEQFF
NA | TRBJ1-1 | TRBV30 | NA | TGTGCCCGACAGAGGCCGGGGCCAAACACTGAAGCTTTCTTT | CARQRPGPNTEAFF
NA | TRBJ2-3 | TRBV6-1 | NA | TGTGCCAGCAGTGAAGATCTGCCAGATACGCAGTATTTT | CASSEDLPDTQYF
NA | TRBJ1-6 | TRBV14 | NA | TGTGCCAGCAGCCAAGATATGGTTGGGTCACCCCTCCACTTT | CASSQDMVGSPLHF